The present entry profiles one T cell receptor (beta chain) with its context. Its antigen is not yet known. There are no base qualities to consult, and no much larger clone falls within one base. The record originates from a study of long-term antiretroviral therapy in people with HIV (dated by TCRdb to between 2021 and 2023). Broadly, across the study: The earliest samples were collected approximately a decade before the 2015 WHO recommendation for immediate ART, a period when ART was typically delayed until CD4 counts fell. Whether ART initiation and durable HIV suppression were associated with changes in peripheral blood TRB repertoire composition and diversity was tested in a retrospective serial study. A total of fewer than 200 cryopreserved PBMC samples were contributed to the cohort by 30 adults with confirmed HIV infection, with samples collected serially over a mean of approximately six years (range 1-12). Of the roughly 32 participants with HIV, approximately 11 were female. Test extractions of a monoclonal T-cell line alongside approximately 34 polyclonal samples showed no cross-contamination during QIAcube processing.

V is reduced by 7 bases and J by 7 bases, leaving a spacing of 11 bases between them. Its CDR3 holds 12 amino acids, cysteine through phenylalanine. CDR3 DNA is the only sequence kept; it has 36 bases, read in frame from the first base. CDR1 and CDR2 are drawn from the germline V gene: SGHTA, FQGNSA. Overall study results and their limits: Because pre-ART samples had limited cell numbers, unsorted PBMC were profiled rather than sorted CD4+ and CD8+ T cells. The repertoire was dominated across all time points by expanded TRB clones identified before ART initiation, although this dominance was seen to fluctuate and to decrease in many PLHIV after ART. Inferences about post-ART repertoire changes were limited because no data were available on ART adherence, viral resistance or therapy changes. Since PBMC availability was limited, sequencing covered only the TCR beta chain, with no alpha chain pairing. Narrower CDR3 length ranges were observed in HIV repertoires than in controls, and an antigen-experienced repertoire with only a slight naive shift after ART was suggested by the network structure. The samples were dated from about 2003 to 2018, and the ART regimens that were used may be less effective than current ART regimens. Starting ART was linked to a significant rise in TRB diversity, yet even with long-term ART the diversity remained significantly lower than in transplant donor controls.

Sequencing of the TRB variable region was done with the immunoSEQ hsTCRB v3.0 assay at survey level resolution. The targeted TRB sequencing depth was about 40,000-50,000 T-cell genomes per sample. Pooled TRB libraries were sequenced on an Illumina MiSeq with a v3 150-cycle kit. The paper's data handling went like this. Repertoire analysis was run in R within a reproducible Nextflow workflow that covered QC, data transformation and analysis. LymphoSeq2, an R package for AIRR-Seq data exploration, was used to implement custom analyses. A few samples that produced fewer than 5000 total TRB sequences were removed, so 150 to 200 HIV repertoires were analyzed. Among the roughly 190 retained HIV repertoires, 55 to 65 were collected before ART initiation and 120 to 140 were collected after ART initiation. Repertoires were downsampled to 5000 TRB nucleotide sequences, with summary statistics averaged over 100 downsampling iterations. The analysis kept only TRB sequences whose CDR3 regions were at least seven amino acids long. Diversity was assessed using a clonality score derived from Shannon entropy and using the Gini coefficient. In the repertoire networks, any two of the top 5000 CDR3 amino acid sequences were linked whenever the two sequences differed by an edit distance of one. For TRB CDR3 amino acid sequences, GLIPH2 was used to predict antigen specificity groups and MHC restriction. Known CMV, EBV, HIV or tissue antigen associations were flagged by matching CDR3 amino acid sequences against VDJdb and McPAS-TCR. Pre-ART, post-ART and control groups were compared with Wilcoxon signed-rank tests and Holm-Bonferroni correction. The table was pulled from immuneACCESS by TCRdb, which kept in-frame rearrangements only. Such tables lose some clones; where checked, under half of the loss comes from unresolved V genes, and the rest has no known cause. From that table come the V and J calls and clone size; the DNA was used to work out D and trimming. The sample table lists just under 35,000 clones, more than 75% of them with a count of one. About 4.8% of the sample lies in the top ten.

To be included, a participant needed at least one PBMC sample from before ART initiation plus at least two post-ART samples. Every participant with HIV received treatment in the United States of America. Cryopreserved samples of about 0.9-11 million PBMC were thawed and washed before DNA extraction. At the time of the earliest PBMC sample, participants with HIV were aged between roughly 20 and 55 years. PBMC samples from each participant spanned 1-4 timepoints before ART initiation and 2-8 timepoints after ART initiation, with a median of 7 samples. Serial HIV viral load, CD4+ T-cell count, ART history and demographic data were obtained for every participant. Genomic DNA was extracted from unsorted PBMC with a Qiagen kit on a QIAcube, processed in batches of 12 samples.

The specimen was unsorted PBMCs, collected roughly 2.9 years before starting antiretroviral therapy. The chain was built from TRBV7-2 and TRBJ2-1, with no confidently assigned D gene. This clonotype was sampled from a woman younger than 45 with HIV. The DNA sequence follows: TGTGCCAGCACCCCATTAAGGAATGAGCAGTTCTTC. This yields the protein CASTPLRNEQFF.